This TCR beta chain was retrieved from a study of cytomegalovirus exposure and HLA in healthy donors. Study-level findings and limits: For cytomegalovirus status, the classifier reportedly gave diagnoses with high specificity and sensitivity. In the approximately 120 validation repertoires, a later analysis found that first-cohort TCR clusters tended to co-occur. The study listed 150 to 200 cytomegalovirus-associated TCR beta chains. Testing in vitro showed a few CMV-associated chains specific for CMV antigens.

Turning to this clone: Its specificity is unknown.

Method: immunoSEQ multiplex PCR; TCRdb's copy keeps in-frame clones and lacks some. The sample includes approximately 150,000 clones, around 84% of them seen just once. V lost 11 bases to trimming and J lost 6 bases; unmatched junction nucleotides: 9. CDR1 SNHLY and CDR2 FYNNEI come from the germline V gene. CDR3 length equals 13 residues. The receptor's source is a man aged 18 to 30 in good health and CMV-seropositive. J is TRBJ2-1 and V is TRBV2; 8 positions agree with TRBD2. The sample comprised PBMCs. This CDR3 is CAGLSGGLNEQFF. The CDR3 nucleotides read TGTGCCGGTTTATCGGGGGGGCTCAATGAGCAGTTCTTC.